This TCR beta chain emerged from a study of cytomegalovirus exposure and HLA in healthy donors. Between the trimmed V and J ends, which lost 3 bases and 2 bases, there was a span of 8 bases. This CDR3 comprises 13 residues. The germline gives CDR1 LNHDA, CDR2 SQIVND (reference sequence). It was with 60 Vbeta and 13 Jbeta primers that the PCR ran. Profiled with immunoSEQ multiplex PCR; TCRdb holds only in-frame clones, not every one. The table lists some 120,000 clones, around 67% of them singletons. Input material: PBMCs. The genes are TRBV19 and TRBJ2-7; D not resolved. This receptor was taken from a woman in her 40s in good health and CMV-seronegative. CDR3 sequence reads: CASSITLAYEQYF. The CDR3 coding sequence is TGTGCCAGTAGTATCACCCTAGCCTACGAGCAGTACTTC.